A single sample gave rise to the 27 T cell receptor beta chains below, sequenced in a study of post-analysis software for immune sequencing data. General study points: Four or five TRBV segments were significantly more frequent in patients than in controls. TRBV5-6, TRBV5-1 and TRBV20-1 were among these segments.

Their antigens remain unidentified. Unique-molecular-identifier-tagged TCR beta cDNA libraries were used. TCRdb reanalysed the PCR reads using MiXCR and keeps one entry per CDR3 protein. The sample yields hundreds of thousands of distinct CDR3 sequences, roughly three fifths seen once. Sequencing was carried out using blood. Every receptor here comes from a girl aged 2 to 10 with multiple sclerosis.

As DNA, the CDR3 is TGTGCCAGCAGTCAATCCCCAGGTACAGGCACCACTGAAGCTTTCTTT. Translated: CASSQSPGTGTTEAFF. The J gene is TRBJ1-1, the V gene TRBV12-3 or TRBV12-4; D is possibly TRBD1 (5 bases). The CDR3 runs 16 residues. Trimming removed 5 bases from V and 4 bases from J, with 20 bases in between.

This clonotype was seen once. This chain joins TRBV3-1 and TRBJ2-3; no definite D call. CDR3 length equals 14 residues. V shed 3 bases and J shed 1 base, with 8 bases lying between them. Per the germline V gene, CDR1 is LGHDT and CDR2 is YNNKEL (reference sequence). CDR3 sequence (DNA): TGTGCCAGCAGCCATCCGGACGGCACAGATACGCAGTATTTT. Translating gives CASSHPDGTDTQYF.

A word on this clonotype: A read error may produce the germline difference seen at one junction end. The chain recombines TRBV6-5 with TRBJ2-7, with D perhaps being TRBD1 or TRBD2 (5 bases each). The germline CDR1 and CDR2 sequences are MNHEY and SVGAGI. The CDR3 runs to 14 residues. As DNA, the CDR3 is TGTGCTAGCACTACGGGACGGCGGTCCTACGAGCAGTACTTC. Translating gives CASTTGRRSYEQYF.

V usage is TRBV7-2 and J usage is TRBJ2-1; 12 bases agree with TRBD2. After removal of 0 bases from V and 4 bases from J, the junction contained 4 bases not matched to a gene. Germline V gene sequence: CDR1 SGHTA, CDR2 FQGNSA. This CDR3 has 17 amino acids. The CDR3 region has the DNA TGTGCCAGCAGCTTAGCCGGACTAGCGGGATTGTACAATGAGCAGTTCTTC. Translated: CASSLAGLAGLYNEQFF.

This clonotype has only one observation. J is TRBJ2-4 and V is TRBV15; no clear D. CDR1 and CDR2 (germline): LNHNV, YYDKDF (reference sequence). There are 15 residues in the CDR3. With 5 bases removed from V and 0 bases from J, the gap between germline ends came to 11 bases. The CDR3 spells CATSGSGKAKNIQYF. CDR3 coding DNA: TGTGCCACCAGCGGATCAGGCAAAGCCAAAAACATTCAGTACTTC.

The chain recombines TRBV20-1 with TRBJ2-3, with 7 bases fitting TRBD2. CDR3 size: 14 residues. V lost 6 bases, J lost 3 bases, and 9 bases stayed unmatched. The germline gives CDR1 DFQATT, CDR2 SNEGSKA (reference sequence). This chain's CDR3 is CSALSGVETDTQYF. The CDR3, as DNA: TGCAGTGCGCTAAGCGGGGTTGAAACAGATACGCAGTATTTT.

This clonotype is a singleton in its sample. This rearrangement joins TRBV7-8 to TRBJ1-1, with a tentative D call TRBD1 (5 bases). CDR1 is SGHVS, CDR2 FQNEAQ, per germline. The CDR3 totals 11 residues. V was shortened by 2 bases and J by 10 bases, with 8 bases between the two germline ends. The CDR3 DNA follows: TGTGCCAGCAGCTTACAGGGAGGAGCTTTCTTT. Amino acid sequence: CASSLQGGAFF.

The CDR3 sequence is CASSAWTGNEQFF. CDR3 nucleotide sequence: TGTGCCAGCAGCGCTTGGACGGGCAATGAGCAGTTCTTC. The J gene is TRBJ2-1, the V gene TRBV9; D is undetermined. Germline CDR1 SGDLS, CDR2 YYNGEE. The CDR3 loop spans 13 amino acids. Trimming removed 3 bases at V and 6 bases at J, with 10 bases between.

This clonotype was recorded once. The chain links TRBV29-1 to TRBJ2-5, with D perhaps assigned TRBD1 or TRBD2 (5 bases each). This CDR3 spans 14 amino acids. Germline values: CDR1 SQVTM, CDR2 ANQGSEA. Trimming removed 2 bases from V and 1 base from J, with 11 bases in between. CDR3 residues: CSVEIRGGQETQYF. CDR3 DNA: TGCAGCGTTGAAATCCGGGGCGGCCAAGAGACCCAGTACTTC.

In this sample, this clonotype turned up once. V and J are TRBV29-1 and TRBJ1-1; D gene ambiguous. The CDR3 is 12 amino acids. Germline V gives CDR1 SQVTM, CDR2 ANQGSEA. Trimming took off 5 bases at V and 9 bases at J, with 16 bases between the two ends. The CDR3 sequence: CSVLGTTLKAFF. In DNA, the CDR3 is TGCAGCGTTCTCGGTACAACACTGAAAGCTTTCTTT.

This chain links TRBV6-2 or TRBV6-3 with TRBJ2-5; D possibly corresponds to TRBD2 (5 bases). The CDR3 spans 15 residues. The V gene lost 5 bases and the J gene lost 4 bases, with 17 bases spanning the gap. The germline V gene encodes CDR1 MNHEY and CDR2 SVGEGT. The CDR3 sequence: CASSDKGPEGETQYF. The CDR3 nucleotides are TGTGCCAGCAGTGACAAGGGCCCCGAGGGAGAGACCCAGTACTTC.

This chain joins TRBV20-1 and TRBJ2-2; no firm D call. V lost 3 bases and J lost 2, with 7 bases in between. Looked up from germline, CDR1 is DFQATT and CDR2 is SNEGSKA (reference sequence). The CDR3 length is 13 residues. The CDR3 loop is CSARVVNTGELFF. CDR3 nucleotides: TGCAGTGCTAGGGTAGTCAACACCGGGGAGCTGTTTTTT.

The genes are TRBV29-1 and TRBJ2-1; 11 bases agree with TRBD2. The CDR3 has 13 residues. The V gene end was trimmed by 0 bases and the J gene end by 15 bases; junction bases not matched to a gene: 7. Germline CDR1 reads SQVTM; CDR2 reads ANQGSEA. The CDR3 reads CSVEDPATSGAFF. The DNA for the CDR3 is TGCAGCGTTGAAGATCCCGCGACTAGCGGGGCGTTCTTC.

In this sample, this clonotype turned up a few times. This chain uses TRBV5-1 with TRBJ2-1; 7 bases are a match to TRBD1. V gave up 3 bases and J gave up 1 base; unmatched junction bases: 4. Germline CDR1 and CDR2: SGHRS and YFSETQ. This CDR3 contains 15 residues. The CDR3 loop reads CASSSTGISYNEQFF. The CDR3 DNA is TGCGCCAGCAGCTCGACAGGGATTTCCTACAATGAGCAGTTCTTC.

The chain uses TRBV6-1 and TRBJ2-3; 9 bases are a match to TRBD2. Unmatched junction bases numbered 10, after V lost 4 bases and J lost 2 bases. CDR1 and CDR2 from the germline V gene are MNHNS and SASEGT. CDR3 length equals 17 residues. This CDR3 reads CASSGVSSGSFTDTQYF. The CDR3 DNA sequence: TGTGCCAGCAGTGGCGTCAGTAGCGGGAGTTTCACAGATACGCAGTATTTT.

This clonotype was seen a few times. The chain is built from TRBV5-6 and TRBJ2-3; D gene ambiguous. The V gene's germline CDR1 is SGHDT and CDR2 YYEEEE. The ends were cut back, 4 bases at V and 6 bases at J, with 15 bases in the middle. The CDR3 covers 14 residues. The CDR3 sequence is CASSPATGADTQYF. In DNA, the CDR3 is TGTGCCAGCAGCCCCGCTACTGGCGCCGATACGCAGTATTTT.

This chain connects TRBV25-1 to TRBJ1-5; D might be TRBD1 (5 bases). The CDR3 length is 13 residues. Trimming removed 3 bases at V and 9 bases at J, with 12 bases between. Germline values: CDR1 MGHDK, CDR2 SYGVNS. CDR3 sequence: CASSDYPGTPQHF. CDR3 nucleotides: TGTGCCAGCAGTGATTATCCGGGGACGCCCCAGCATTTT.

This clonotype showed up just a few times. The V gene is TRBV20-1, the J gene TRBJ2-1, with 8 bases that match TRBD2. Trimming cost V 5 bases and J 6 bases; bases outside gene matches: 15. Germline CDR1 and CDR2: DFQATT and SNEGSKA (reference sequence). The CDR3 totals 16 residues. The CDR3 here is CSAEALEGREVNEQFF. The DNA of the CDR3 is TGCAGTGCTGAGGCTCTTGAGGGGCGGGAGGTCAATGAGCAGTTCTTC.

DNA for the CDR3: TGTGCCAGCAGCTTATACCCCACAGGGTCCGGCGGGTATGGCTACACCTTC. It yields the protein CASSLYPTGSGGYGYTF. This chain joins TRBV7-3 and TRBJ1-2; D perhaps matches TRBD1 (6 bases). CDR1 and CDR2 (germline): SGHTA, FQGTGA. This CDR3 has 17 residues. The V end was cut by 2 bases, the J end by 5 bases, with 21 bases between.

V usage is TRBV12-3 or TRBV12-4 and J usage is TRBJ2-1, with D possibly TRBD2 on 5 matching bases. CDR3 size: 14 residues. Trimming took 6 bases from V and 9 from J, leaving 18 bases between them. CDR3 coding DNA: TGTGCCAGCAGCTTAATAGGACTTTCCATTGAGCAGTTCTTC. It specifies CASSLIGLSIEQFF.

The chain carries TRBV20-1 and TRBJ1-2; D might be TRBD1 (5 bases). This CDR3 has 12 amino acids. From germline, CDR1 is DFQATT and CDR2 SNEGSKA (reference sequence). The germline V and J ends were trimmed by 4 bases and 2 bases, with 8 bases remaining between them. The CDR3 here is CSATWGNYGYTF. The CDR3 DNA follows: TGCAGTGCTACTTGGGGGAACTATGGCTACACCTTC.

The table lists this clonotype with a count of one. J is TRBJ2-7 and V is TRBV5-1; 10 bases are shared with TRBD1. The CDR3 is 16 amino acids. Looked up from germline, CDR1 is SGHRS and CDR2 is YFSETQ. J gave up 4 bases and V 0 bases, and 7 bases lay outside the gene matches. CDR3 amino acids: CASSLEGQGSLYEQYF. The CDR3 DNA reads as TGCGCCAGCAGCTTGGAGGGACAGGGGTCATTATACGAGCAGTACTTC. Supplemented by reference TRBV5-1 and TRBJ2-7, the full variable domain reads KAGVTQTPRYLIKTRGQQVTLSCSPISGHRSVSWYQQTPGQGLQFLFEYFSETQRNKGNFPGRFSGRQFSNSRSEMNVSTLELGDSALYLCASSLEGQGSLYEQYFGPGTRLTVT.

This rearrangement joins TRBV7-9 to TRBJ1-5, with 7 bases that match TRBD1. The germline V gene encodes CDR1 SEHNR and CDR2 FQNEAQ (reference sequence). The CDR3 loop spans 15 amino acids. J gave up 5 bases and V 4 bases, and 8 bases lay outside the gene matches. CDR3 bases: TGTGCCAGCAGCTCCGAGACAGGGAGGCATCAGCCCCAGCATTTT. Its protein product is CASSSETGRHQPQHF.

This CDR3 is CASRAGTSGGGSYNEQFF. The CDR3, as DNA: TGCGCCAGCAGGGCCGGGACTAGCGGGGGGGGCTCCTACAATGAGCAGTTCTTC. The chain employs TRBV5-1 and TRBJ2-1, with 16 bases lining up with TRBD2. The CDR3 runs to 18 residues. CDR1 is SGHRS, CDR2 YFSETQ, per germline. Losses at the gene ends were 5 bases for V and 0 bases for J; bases not matched to a gene: 5.

V is TRBV29-1 and J is TRBJ1-4, with a possible D match to TRBD1 (6 bases). V was pared by 5 bases and J by 6 bases, with 16 bases between. Germline V lookup: CDR1 SQVTM, CDR2 ANQGSEA. This CDR3 is 14 amino acids long. The CDR3 reads CSVTSEGHYEKLFF. The CDR3 DNA follows: TGCAGCGTTACATCCGAGGGACACTATGAAAAACTGTTTTTT.

The chain is built from TRBV20-1 and TRBJ2-1; TRBD1 might be the D (6 bases). The CDR3 sequence is 15 residues long. Germline V gene lookup returns CDR1 DFQATT and CDR2 SNEGSKA (reference sequence). Trimming removed 5 bases from V and 1 base from J, with 15 bases in between. This chain's CDR3 is CSAESQGSSYNEQFF. As DNA, the CDR3 is TGCAGTGCTGAGTCACAGGGTAGTTCCTACAATGAGCAGTTCTTC.

This clonotype appeared once. The chain is built from TRBV20-1 and TRBJ1-1, with D possibly matching TRBD1 (6 bases). There are 15 residues in the CDR3. V lost 6 bases and J 4 bases, leaving 21 bases between the germline ends. Germline CDR1 is DFQATT and CDR2 is SNEGSKA (reference sequence). In nucleotides, the CDR3 is TGCAGTGCAGTCCCGGGACACCTGGAGGGCACTGAAGCTTTCTTT. Translated: CSAVPGHLEGTEAFF.